The 10 T cell receptor beta chains below all came from one sample that was sequenced in a study of T cells in Graves' hyperthyroidism and ophthalmopathy. Amplification yielded TCR beta CDR3 regions, with RNA transcripts as the source. When the TCR CDR3 underwent first-round RT-PCR, the HTBI primer set was used. A single record per CDR3 protein comes from TCRdb applying MiXCR to the multiplex PCR reads. The data contain about 560,000 distinct CDR3 sequences, roughly 17% of them singletons. The sequencing input was blood. These receptors were taken from a young woman with Graves' hyperthyroidism.

This chain links TRBV7-9 with TRBJ1-1, with D possibly being TRBD1 (6 bases). Germline loops: CDR1 SEHNR, CDR2 FQNEAQ (reference sequence). The V end was cut by 5 bases, the J end by 7 bases, with 14 bases between. The CDR3 has 13 amino acids. The CDR3 here is CASSLINRDEAFF. Here the CDR3 DNA reads TGTGCCAGCAGCCTCATTAACAGGGATGAAGCTTTCTTT. Full variable domain (remainder filled in from reference TRBV7-9 and TRBJ1-1): DTGVSQNPRHKITKRGQNVTFRCDPISEHNRLYWYRQTLGQGPEFLTYFQNEAQLEKSRLLSDRFSAERPKGSFSTLEIQRTEQGDSAMYLCASSLINRDEAFFGQGTRLTVV.

This clonotype has ten or more counts. The J gene is TRBJ2-3, the V gene TRBV7-2; maybe TRBD1 (5 bases). The germline gives CDR1 SGHTA, CDR2 FQGNSA. V lost 6 bases to trimming and J lost 6 bases, with 16 bases between them. The CDR3 runs to 14 residues. Written as DNA, the CDR3 is TGTGCCAGCAGTGGAGCGAGGACAATGGATACGCAGTATTTT. Translating it yields CASSGARTMDTQYF.

The chain combines TRBV27 with TRBJ2-5; 7 bases line up with TRBD1. The CDR3 sequence is 14 residues long. Per the germline V gene, CDR1 is MNHEY and CDR2 is SMNVEV (reference sequence). V shed 5 bases, J shed 1 base, and the junction held 4 bases outside the gene matches. The CDR3 bases are TGTGCCAGCAGTGACTGGGACAGCCAAGAGACCCAGTACTTC. Translation: CASSDWDSQETQYF.

The rearrangement links TRBV18 to TRBJ1-1, with D unclear. The CDR3 extends over 13 amino acids. Germline CDR1 is KGHSH and CDR2 is LQKENI. The V and J ends lost 5 bases and 0 bases respectively, with 7 bases between them. Here the CDR3 reads CASSAKMNTEAFF. CDR3 in DNA: TGTGCCAGCTCAGCCAAAATGAACACTGAAGCTTTCTTT.

Ten or more counts support this clonotype. CDR3 region: CASFTRGGQGAYEQYF. In nucleotides, the CDR3 is TGTGCCAGCTTCACAAGGGGGGGACAGGGGGCCTACGAGCAGTACTTC. The V and J genes are TRBV28 and TRBJ2-7; 11 bases agree with TRBD1. Trimming took 8 bases from V and 2 from J; bases not matched to a gene: 11. The CDR3 has 16 residues. Germline CDR1 is MDHEN and CDR2 is SYDVKM. Full variable domain (rest looked up from reference TRBV28 and TRBJ2-7): DVKVTQSSRYLVKRTGEKVFLECVQDMDHENMFWYRQDPGLGLRLIYFSYDVKMKEKGDIPEGYSVSREKKERFSLILESASTNQTSMYLCASFTRGGQGAYEQYFGPGTRLTVT.

This clonotype occurred many times. The chain is built from TRBV28 and TRBJ1-1; no clear D gene. Per the germline V gene, CDR1 is MDHEN and CDR2 is SYDVKM. V was trimmed by 6 bases and J by 0 bases, leaving 14 bases between them. This CDR3 has 15 amino acids. The CDR3 sequence is CASSSWREMNTEAFF. CDR3 DNA: TGTGCCAGCAGCTCATGGAGGGAAATGAACACTGAAGCTTTCTTT. The complete variable domain, with remaining parts taken from reference TRBV28 and TRBJ1-1, reads DVKVTQSSRYLVKRTGEKVFLECVQDMDHENMFWYRQDPGLGLRLIYFSYDVKMKEKGDIPEGYSVSREKKERFSLILESASTNQTSMYLCASSSWREMNTEAFFGQGTRLTVV.

The chain carries TRBV20-1 and TRBJ1-2; no definite D call. The germline CDR1 and CDR2 sequences are DFQATT and SNEGSKA (reference sequence). The germline V and J ends were trimmed by 0 bases and 7 bases, with 15 bases remaining between them. The CDR3 is 14 amino acids. Here the CDR3 reads CSARDLSVLFGYTF. CDR3 coding DNA: TGCAGTGCTAGAGATCTCTCGGTCCTCTTTGGCTACACCTTC.

CDR3 amino acids: CASSYSDTSEKLFF. CDR3 bases: TGTGCCAGCAGTTACTCTGATACAAGTGAAAAACTGTTTTTT. V gene TRBV6-5 combines with J gene TRBJ1-4; D call uncertain. CDR1 and CDR2 from the germline V gene are MNHEY and SVGAGI. The CDR3 spans 14 residues. V gave up 0 bases and J gave up 7 bases, with 9 bases separating them.

This clonotype was found a few times. CDR3 region: CASSSTGTGRQPQHF. The DNA for the CDR3 is TGTGCCAGCAGTTCAACCGGGACAGGGCGTCAGCCCCAGCATTTT. V usage is TRBV3-1 and J usage is TRBJ1-5, with 9 bases lining up with TRBD1. CDR3 size: 15 residues. Trimming took 6 bases from V and 6 from J; bases not matched to a gene: 9. The germline CDR1 and CDR2 sequences are LGHDT and YNNKEL (reference sequence).

The count of this clonotype is one. Compared with germline, one end of the junction differs, possibly owing to a read error. J is TRBJ1-1 and V is TRBV7-9, with a weak D call TRBD1 (5 bases). There are 13 residues in the CDR3. Germline V lookup: CDR1 SEHNR, CDR2 FQNEAQ (reference sequence). The CDR3 DNA reads as TGTGCCGGCAGCGCGACAGTTGACCCTGAAGCTTTCTTT. Its translation: CAGSATVDPEAFF.